This T cell receptor beta chain is from a study of Graves' ophthalmopathy and Graves' hyperthyroidism. General observations from the study: Cross-validated, the 13-signature model showed 87.88%/81.08% sensitivity/specificity, and 80%/75% in the test set.

This clonotype appeared many times. Its target is unknown. After removal of 8 bases from V and 4 bases from J, the junction contained 10 bases not matched to a gene. This CDR3 has 14 residues. The TCR beta CDR3 regions underwent amplification from RNA transcripts. The first round was an RT-PCR with HTBI primers, and the second round was a multiplex PCR. Using its own MiXCR run on the multiplex PCR reads, TCRdb lists one record per CDR3 protein. The sample holds hundreds of thousands of distinct CDR3 sequences, approximately 21% seen once. The hyperthyroidism patients, aged 18 to 65, had been newly diagnosed, with under 2 months' duration.

The sequence was collected from a woman aged 18-29 years with stable Graves' hyperthyroidism. Some clones in this sample may be carry-over from other donors' samples. The rearrangement uses TRBV12-3 or TRBV12-4 and TRBJ1-2, with 7 nucleotides matching TRBD1. Source material: peripheral blood. CDR3 in DNA: TGTGCCAGCCTAGGGACAGCCAACCTCTATGGCTACACCTTC. Protein sequence: CASLGTANLYGYTF.